This T cell receptor beta chain was obtained from a study of blood T cell repertoires in COVID-19. Looking at the study overall: Acute and convalescent COVID-19 specimens originated in the United States, Italy and Spain. Nucleic acid was either cDNA or gDNA, and it came from T cells, B-cell-depleted T cells, or PBMCs.

This CDR3 spans 14 amino acids. The V gene end was trimmed by 5 bases and the J gene end by 9 bases; junction bases not matched to a gene: 6. Germline lookup yields CDR1 MDHEN and CDR2 SYDVKM. This clone has ten or more counts. This sample includes further DNA sequences coding for the same CDR3. Per the study methods: Reference gene primer amplification yielded estimated nucleated cell counts. The assay was immunoSEQ multiplex PCR, and TCRdb's table has in-frame clones only and misses some. For V, J and clone size, that table is used; D and trimming come from the DNA. The table has about 220,000 clones, about 84% seen once.

V usage is TRBV28 and J usage is TRBJ1-6; 8 nucleotides match TRBD1. The sequencing sample was made of peripheral blood. The receptor was isolated from a human donor in a cohort sampled during active COVID-19. In DNA, the CDR3 is TGTGCCAGCAGTCCAGGACAGGGCGGTTCACCCCTCCACTTT. Its protein product is CASSPGQGGSPLHF.